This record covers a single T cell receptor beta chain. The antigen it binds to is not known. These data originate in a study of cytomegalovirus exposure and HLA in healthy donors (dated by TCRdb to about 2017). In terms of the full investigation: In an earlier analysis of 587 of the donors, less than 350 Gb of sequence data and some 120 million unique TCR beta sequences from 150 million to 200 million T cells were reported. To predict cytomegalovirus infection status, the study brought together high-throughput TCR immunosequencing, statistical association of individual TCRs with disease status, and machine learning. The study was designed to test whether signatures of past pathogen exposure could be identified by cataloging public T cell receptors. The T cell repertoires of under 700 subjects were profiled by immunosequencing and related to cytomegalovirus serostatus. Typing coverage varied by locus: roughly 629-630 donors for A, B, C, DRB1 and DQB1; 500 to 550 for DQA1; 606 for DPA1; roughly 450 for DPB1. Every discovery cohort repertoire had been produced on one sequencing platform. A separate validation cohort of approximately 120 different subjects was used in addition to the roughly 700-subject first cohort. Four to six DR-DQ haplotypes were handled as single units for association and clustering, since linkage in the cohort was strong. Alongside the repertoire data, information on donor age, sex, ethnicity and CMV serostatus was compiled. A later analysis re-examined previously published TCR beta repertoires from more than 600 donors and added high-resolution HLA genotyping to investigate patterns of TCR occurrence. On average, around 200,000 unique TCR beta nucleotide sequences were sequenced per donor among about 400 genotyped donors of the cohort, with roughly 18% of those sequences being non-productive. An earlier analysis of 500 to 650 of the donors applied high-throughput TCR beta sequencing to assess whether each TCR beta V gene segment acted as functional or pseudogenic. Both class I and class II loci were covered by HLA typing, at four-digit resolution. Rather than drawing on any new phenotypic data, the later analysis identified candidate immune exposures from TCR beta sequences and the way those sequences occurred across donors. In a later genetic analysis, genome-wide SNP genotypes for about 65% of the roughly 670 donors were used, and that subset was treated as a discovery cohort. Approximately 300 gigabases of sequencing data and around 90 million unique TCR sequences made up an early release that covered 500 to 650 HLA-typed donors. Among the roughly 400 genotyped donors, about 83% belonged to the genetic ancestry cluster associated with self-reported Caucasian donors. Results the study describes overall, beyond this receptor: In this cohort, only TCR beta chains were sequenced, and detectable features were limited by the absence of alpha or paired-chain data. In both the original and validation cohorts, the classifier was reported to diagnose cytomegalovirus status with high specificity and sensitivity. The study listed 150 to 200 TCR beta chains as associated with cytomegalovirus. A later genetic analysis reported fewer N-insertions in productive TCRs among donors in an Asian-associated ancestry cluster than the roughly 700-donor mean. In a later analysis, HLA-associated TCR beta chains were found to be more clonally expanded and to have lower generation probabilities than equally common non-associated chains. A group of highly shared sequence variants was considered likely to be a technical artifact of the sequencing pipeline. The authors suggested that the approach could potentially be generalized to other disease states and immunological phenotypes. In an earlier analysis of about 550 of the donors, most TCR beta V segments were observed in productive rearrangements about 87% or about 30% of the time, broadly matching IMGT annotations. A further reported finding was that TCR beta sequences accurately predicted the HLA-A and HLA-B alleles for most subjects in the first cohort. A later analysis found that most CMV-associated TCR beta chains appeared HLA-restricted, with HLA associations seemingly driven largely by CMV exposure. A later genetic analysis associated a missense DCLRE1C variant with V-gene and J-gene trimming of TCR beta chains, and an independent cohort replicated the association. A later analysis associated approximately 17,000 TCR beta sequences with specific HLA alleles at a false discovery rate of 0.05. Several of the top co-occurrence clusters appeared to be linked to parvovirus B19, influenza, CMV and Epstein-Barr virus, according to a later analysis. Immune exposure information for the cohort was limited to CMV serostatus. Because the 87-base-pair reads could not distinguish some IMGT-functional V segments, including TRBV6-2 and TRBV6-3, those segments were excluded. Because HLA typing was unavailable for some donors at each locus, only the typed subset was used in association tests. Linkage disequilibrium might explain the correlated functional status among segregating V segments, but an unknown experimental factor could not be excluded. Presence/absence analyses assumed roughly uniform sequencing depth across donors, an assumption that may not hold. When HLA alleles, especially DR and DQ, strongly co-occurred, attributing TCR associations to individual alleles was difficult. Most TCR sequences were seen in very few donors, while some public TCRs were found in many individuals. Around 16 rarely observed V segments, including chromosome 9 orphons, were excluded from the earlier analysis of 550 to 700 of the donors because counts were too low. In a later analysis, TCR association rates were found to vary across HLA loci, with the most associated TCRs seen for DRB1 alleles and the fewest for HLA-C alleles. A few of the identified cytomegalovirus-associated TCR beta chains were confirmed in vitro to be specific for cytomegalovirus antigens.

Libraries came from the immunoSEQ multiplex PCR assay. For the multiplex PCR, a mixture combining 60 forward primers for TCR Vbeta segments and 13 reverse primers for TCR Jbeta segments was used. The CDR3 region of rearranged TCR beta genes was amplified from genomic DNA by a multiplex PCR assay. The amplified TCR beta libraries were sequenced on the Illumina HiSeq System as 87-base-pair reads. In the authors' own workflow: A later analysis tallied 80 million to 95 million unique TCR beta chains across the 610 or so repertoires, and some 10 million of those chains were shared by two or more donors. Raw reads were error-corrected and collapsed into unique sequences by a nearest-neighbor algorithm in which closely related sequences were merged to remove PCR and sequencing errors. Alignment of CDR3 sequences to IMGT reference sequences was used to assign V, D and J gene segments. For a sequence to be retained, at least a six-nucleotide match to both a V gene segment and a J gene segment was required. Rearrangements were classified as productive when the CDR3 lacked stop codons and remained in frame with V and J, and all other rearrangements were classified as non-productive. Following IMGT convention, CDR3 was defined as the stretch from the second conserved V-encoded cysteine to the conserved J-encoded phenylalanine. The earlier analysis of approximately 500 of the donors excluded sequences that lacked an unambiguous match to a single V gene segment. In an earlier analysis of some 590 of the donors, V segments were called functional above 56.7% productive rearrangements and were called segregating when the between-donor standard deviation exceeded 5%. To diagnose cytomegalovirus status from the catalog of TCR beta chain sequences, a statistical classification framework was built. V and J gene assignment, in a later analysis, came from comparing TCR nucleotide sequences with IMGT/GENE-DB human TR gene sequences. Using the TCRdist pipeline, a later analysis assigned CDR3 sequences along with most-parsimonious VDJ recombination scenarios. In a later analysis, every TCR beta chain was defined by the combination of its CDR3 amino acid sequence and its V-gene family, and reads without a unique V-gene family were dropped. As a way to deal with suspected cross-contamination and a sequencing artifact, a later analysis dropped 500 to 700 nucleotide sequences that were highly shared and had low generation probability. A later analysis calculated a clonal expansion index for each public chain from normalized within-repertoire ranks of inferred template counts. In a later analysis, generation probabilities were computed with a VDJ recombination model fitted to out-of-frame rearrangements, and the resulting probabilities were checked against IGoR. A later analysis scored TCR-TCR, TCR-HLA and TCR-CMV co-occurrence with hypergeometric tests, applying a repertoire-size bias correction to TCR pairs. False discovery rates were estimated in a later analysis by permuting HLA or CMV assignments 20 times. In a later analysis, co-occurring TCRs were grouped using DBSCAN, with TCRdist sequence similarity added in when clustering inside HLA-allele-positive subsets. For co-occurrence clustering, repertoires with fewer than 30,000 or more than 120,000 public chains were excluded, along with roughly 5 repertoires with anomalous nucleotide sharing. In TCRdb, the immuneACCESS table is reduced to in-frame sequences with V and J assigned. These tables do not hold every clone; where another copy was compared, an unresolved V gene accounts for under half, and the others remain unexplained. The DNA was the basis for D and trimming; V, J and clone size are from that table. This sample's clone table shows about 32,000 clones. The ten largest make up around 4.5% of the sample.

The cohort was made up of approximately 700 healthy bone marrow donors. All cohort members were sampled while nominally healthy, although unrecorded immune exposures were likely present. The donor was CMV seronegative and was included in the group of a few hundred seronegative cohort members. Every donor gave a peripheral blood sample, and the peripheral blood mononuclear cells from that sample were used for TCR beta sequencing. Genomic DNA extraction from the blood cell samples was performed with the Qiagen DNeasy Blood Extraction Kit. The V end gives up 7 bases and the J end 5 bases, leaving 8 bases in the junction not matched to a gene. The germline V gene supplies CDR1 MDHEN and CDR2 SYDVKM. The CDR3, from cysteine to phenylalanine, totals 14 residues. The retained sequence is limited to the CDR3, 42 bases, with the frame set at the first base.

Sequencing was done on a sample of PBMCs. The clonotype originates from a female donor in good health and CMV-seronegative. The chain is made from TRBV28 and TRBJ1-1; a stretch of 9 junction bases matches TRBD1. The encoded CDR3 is CASTSGQGNTEAFF. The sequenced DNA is TGTGCCAGCACCTCCGGACAGGGGAATACTGAAGCTTTCTTT.